A single sample gave rise to the 29 T cell receptor beta chains below, sequenced in a study of STAT5B mutations in CD4+ large granular lymphocyte leukemia. Produced via immunoSEQ multiplex PCR; TCRdb's table is partial and in-frame only. This sample has under 50,000 clones, with 84% found just once. What was sequenced was CD4+ T cells from blood buffy coats. The origin of the receptors is a human donor in good health.

The genes are TRBV7-9 and TRBJ2-3; 10 bases agree with TRBD2. Germline CDR1 reads SEHNR; CDR2 reads FQNEAQ (reference sequence). V lost 3 bases and J lost 5; bases outside the gene matches: 8. CDR3 size: 16 residues. In nucleotides, the CDR3 is TGTGCCAGCAGCTTCGCTAGCGGGGGTCGGGGAGATACGCAGTATTTT. It encodes CASSFASGGRGDTQYF.

V gene TRBV2 combines with J gene TRBJ2-7, with 10 nucleotides matching TRBD1. The V gene's germline CDR1 is SNHLY and CDR2 FYNNEI. The junction had 3 bases not matched to a gene; V was cut back by 4 bases and J by 6 bases. The CDR3 runs to 13 residues. The CDR3 DNA is TGTGCCAGCAGTGGGGGACAGGGGTTCGAGCAGTACTTC. Protein: CASSGGQGFEQYF.

The chain employs TRBV6-1 and TRBJ1-2, with a tentative D call TRBD1 (5 bases). The CDR3 spans 14 residues. CDR1 MNHNS and CDR2 SASEGT come from the germline V gene. The V end lost 0 bases, the J end lost 3 bases, and 8 bases lay between the germline ends. Here the CDR3 DNA reads TGTGCCAGCAGTGAAGCGGACATATACTATGGCTACACCTTC. Protein product: CASSEADIYYGYTF.

V is TRBV11-3 and J is TRBJ2-3; the D is unclear. The CDR3 runs 15 residues. The V end was cut by 0 bases, the J end by 2 bases, with 9 bases between. Germline V gene lookup returns CDR1 SGHNT and CDR2 YENEEA. The CDR3 DNA reads as TGTGCCAGCAGCTTAGATCATGCCGTCACAGATACGCAGTATTTT. Translation: CASSLDHAVTDTQYF.

The CDR3 sequence is CASSYSAATNEKLFF. In DNA form, the CDR3 reads TGTGCCAGCAGTTACTCGGCTGCTACTAATGAAAAACTGTTTTTT. The V call is TRBV6-5, the J call TRBJ1-4; the D is unclear. Germline V CDR1 and CDR2: MNHEY, SVGAGI. V shed 0 bases and J shed 2 bases, with 7 bases lying between them. The CDR3 is 15 residues long.

The chain combines TRBV10-2 with TRBJ2-1; 14 bases are shared with TRBD2. Germline V gives CDR1 WSHSY, CDR2 SAAADI. The CDR3 contains 18 residues. The trim removed 5 bases at V and 1 base at J, leaving 7 bases unmatched. CDR3 protein: CASSFGTSGGGSYNEQFF. For the CDR3, the DNA is TGCGCCAGCAGTTTTGGGACTAGCGGGGGAGGATCCTACAATGAGCAGTTCTTC.

The genes are TRBV2 and TRBJ2-2; 16 positions agree with TRBD2. J lost 1 base, V lost 6 bases, and 8 bases had no gene match. Germline V gene sequence: CDR1 SNHLY, CDR2 FYNNEI. The CDR3 is 19 residues long. The chain's CDR3 is CASRPPGLAGGWNTGELFF. CDR3 nucleotides: TGTGCCAGCAGACCACCGGGACTAGCGGGAGGGTGGAACACCGGGGAGCTGTTTTTT.

The CDR3 here is CAWNSAGRSNYGYTF. In nucleotides, the CDR3 is TGTGCCTGGAATTCAGCGGGGCGCTCTAACTATGGCTACACCTTC. The chain recombines TRBV30 with TRBJ1-2; TRBD1 might be the D (5 bases). Germline loops: CDR1 GTSNPN, CDR2 SVGIG (reference sequence). This CDR3 has 15 amino acids. Between the trimmed V and J ends, which lost 4 bases and 0 bases, there was a span of 15 bases.

The gene calls are TRBV11-3 and TRBJ2-1; D tentatively fits TRBD1 or TRBD2 (6 bases each). Trimming took 0 bases from V and 7 from J, leaving 10 bases between them. Per germline, CDR1 SGHNT and CDR2 YENEEA. CDR3 length equals 14 residues. The CDR3, as DNA: TGTGCCAGCAGCTTAGATCAAGGGGGGAATGAGCAGTTCTTC. The encoded protein is CASSLDQGGNEQFF.

The V call is TRBV5-1, the J call TRBJ2-7; possibly TRBD2 for D (6 bases). The germline V gene encodes CDR1 SGHRS and CDR2 YFSETQ. V was trimmed by 0 bases and J by 3 bases, leaving 7 bases between them. The CDR3 runs to 13 residues. Here the CDR3 reads CASSLGGGYEQYF. The CDR3, as DNA: TGCGCCAGCAGCTTGGGGGGAGGCTACGAGCAGTACTTC.

As regards this clone: Other DNA sequences in this specimen translate into the identical CDR3. The chain combines TRBV29-1 with TRBJ1-2; D is ambiguous. Germline CDR1 SQVTM, CDR2 ANQGSEA. This CDR3 spans 9 amino acids. V was shortened by 3 bases and J by 7 bases, with 3 bases between the two germline ends. CDR3 DNA sequence: TGCAGCGTTGACGGTGGCTACACCTTC. It encodes CSVDGGYTF.

This clone turned up a few times. The chain recombines TRBV9 with TRBJ1-3; D not certain. The germline CDR1 and CDR2 sequences are SGDLS and YYNGEE. The CDR3 length is 14 residues. Deletions cut 1 base from V and 4 bases from J, with 9 bases between. CDR3 sequence: CASSVQVGGNTIYF. Written as DNA, the CDR3 is TGTGCCAGCAGCGTACAAGTGGGGGGAAACACCATATATTTT.

This clone was seen only once. V gene TRBV7-2 combines with J gene TRBJ2-3; 13 nucleotides line up with TRBD2. With V trimmed by 3 bases and J by 6 bases, 3 bases remained unmatched. The germline V gene has CDR1 SGHTA and CDR2 FQGNSA. This CDR3 comprises 15 residues. CDR3: CASSLTSGGWDTQYF. The DNA of the CDR3 is TGTGCCAGCAGCTTGACTAGCGGGGGGTGGGATACGCAGTATTTT.

The rearrangement uses TRBV11-2 and TRBJ1-4; 9 nucleotides line up with TRBD1. The CDR3 totals 15 residues. V was pared by 1 base and J by 8 bases, with 5 bases of the junction left unmatched. CDR1 is SGHAT and CDR2 is FQNNGV in the germline V gene. The CDR3 region has the DNA TGTGCCAGCAGCTTAGTAGGGACAGGGAACGAAAAACTGTTTTTT. This encodes CASSLVGTGNEKLFF. The full variable domain, with the rest looked up from reference TRBV11-2 and TRBJ1-4, is EAGVAQSPRYKIIEKRQSVAFWCNPISGHATLYWYQQILGQGPKLLIQFQNNGVVDDSQLPKDRFSAERLKGVDSTLKIQPAKLEDSAVYLCASSLVGTGNEKLFFGSGTQLSVL.

The CDR3: CASGRRTAFF. In nucleotides, the CDR3 is TGTGCCAGCGGAAGGCGGACAGCTTTCTTT. This chain uses TRBV28 with TRBJ1-1; D is unclear. The CDR3 length is 10 residues. CDR1 and CDR2 (germline): MDHEN, SYDVKM. Trimming stripped 8 bases from V and 10 bases from J, with 11 bases between.

This chain joins TRBV2 and TRBJ2-2; a weak D match, TRBD2 (7 bases). CDR1 and CDR2 from the germline V gene are SNHLY and FYNNEI. V lost 4 bases to trimming and J lost 3 bases, with 9 bases between them. The CDR3 is 14 amino acids. CDR3 sequence: CASSAGGYTGELFF. DNA for the CDR3: TGTGCCAGCAGTGCGGGGGGCTACACCGGGGAGCTGTTTTTT.

This chain uses TRBV4-2 with TRBJ2-3; the match to TRBD1 covers 8 bases. CDR3 length: 15 amino acids. Trimming removed 1 base from V and 8 bases from J; junction bases left unmatched: 8. Germline V lookup: CDR1 LGHNA, CDR2 YNFKEQ. The CDR3: CASSQGAGQDTTQYF. The CDR3 bases are TGTGCCAGCAGCCAAGGCGCGGGACAGGACACTACGCAGTATTTT.

This clone appeared a single time. The chain joins TRBV5-8 to TRBJ2-4; 9 bases agree with TRBD2. The J segment lost 0 bases and the V segment lost 0 bases, leaving 4 bases of the junction unmatched. This CDR3 has 17 residues. Germline V gene data show CDR1 as SGHTS and CDR2 as YDEGEE. The DNA of the CDR3 is TGTGCCAGCAGCTTGGGGCCTAGCGGGGTAGCCAAAAACATTCAGTACTTC. Amino acids: CASSLGPSGVAKNIQYF. The variable domain in full, with the rest retrieved from reference TRBV5-8 and TRBJ2-4, is EAGVTQSPTHLIKTRGQQATLRCSPISGHTSVYWYQQALGLGLQFLLWYDEGEERNRGNFPPRFSGRQFPNYSSELNVNALELEDSALYLCASSLGPSGVAKNIQYFGAGTRLSVL.

The chain carries TRBV9 and TRBJ2-5, with 10 positions matching TRBD1. Trimming cost V 3 bases and J 7 bases; bases outside gene matches: 6. CDR3 length equals 14 residues. Germline V gene data show CDR1 as SGDLS and CDR2 as YYNGEE. This chain's CDR3 is CASSGQGAVGTQYF. In DNA form, the CDR3 reads TGTGCCAGCAGCGGACAGGGGGCGGTGGGGACCCAGTACTTC.

V gene TRBV15 combines with J gene TRBJ2-7, with 7 bases matching TRBD1. The trim removed 3 bases at V and 0 bases at J, leaving 2 bases unmatched. Germline assignment: CDR1 LNHNV and CDR2 YYDKDF (reference sequence). The CDR3 is 14 residues long. The CDR3 bases are TGTGCCACCAGCAGGGACAGGAGCTCCTACGAGCAGTACTTC. This gives the protein CATSRDRSSYEQYF.

This chain connects TRBV29-1 to TRBJ1-4, with TRBD1 as a possible D gene (6 bases). The CDR3 runs to 15 residues. V lost 7 bases, J lost 0 bases, and 15 bases lay in between. The germline V gene encodes CDR1 SQVTM and CDR2 ANQGSEA. The CDR3 DNA reads TGCAGCGGGGGGCAGGCCGGGACAACTAATGAAAAACTGTTTTTT. It specifies CSGGQAGTTNEKLFF.

The chain combines TRBV4-2 with TRBJ2-7, with 13 bases aligning to TRBD2. CDR1 is LGHNA and CDR2 is YNFKEQ in the germline V gene. The ends lost 1 base at V and 5 bases at J; junction bases unmatched: 5. The CDR3 contains 16 residues. The CDR3 loop reads CASSQVLLAGGHEQYF. In DNA form, the CDR3 reads TGTGCCAGCAGCCAAGTTTTACTAGCGGGAGGGCACGAGCAGTACTTC.

The genes are TRBV5-1 and TRBJ2-5, with 8 bases identical to TRBD2. The assigned J gene may be wrong: the sequence end matches TRBJ2-7 better. The CDR3 sequence is 14 residues long. Germline V CDR1 and CDR2: SGHRS, YFSETQ. The CDR3 sequence: CASSFAGGTYEQYF. In DNA, the CDR3 is TGCGCCAGCAGCTTTGCGGGGGGAACCTACGAGCAGTACTTC.

This chain links TRBV7-9 with TRBJ2-2, with D possibly being TRBD1 (6 bases). This CDR3 contains 15 residues. V was trimmed by 5 bases and J by 5 bases, leaving 15 bases between them. The V gene's germline CDR1 is SEHNR and CDR2 FQNEAQ (reference sequence). CDR3: CASSQDSSRTGELFF. CDR3 coding DNA: TGTGCCAGCAGCCAGGACAGTAGTAGAACCGGGGAGCTGTTTTTT.

The genes are TRBV5-1 and TRBJ2-5, with D hard to call. Germline V gene sequence: CDR1 SGHRS, CDR2 YFSETQ. The CDR3 has 13 amino acids. V was cut by 0 bases and J by 5 bases, with 8 bases left in between. CDR3: CASSLVVEETQYF. The CDR3, as DNA: TGCGCCAGCAGCTTGGTGGTGGAGGAGACCCAGTACTTC. The full variable domain, rest sourced from reference TRBV5-1 and TRBJ2-5, is KAGVTQTPRYLIKTRGQQVTLSCSPISGHRSVSWYQQTPGQGLQFLFEYFSETQRNKGNFPGRFSGRQFSNSRSEMNVSTLELGDSALYLCASSLVVEETQYFGPGTRLLVL.

The gene calls are TRBV11-2 and TRBJ2-5; 14 bases match TRBD2. The CDR3 length is 16 residues. The V segment lost 6 bases and the J segment 3 bases; nucleotides outside the gene matches: 6. The germline gives CDR1 SGHAT, CDR2 FQNNGV. CDR3 bases: TGTGCCAGCAGGACCGGGACTAGCGGGAGTGAAGAGACCCAGTACTTC. This codes for CASRTGTSGSEETQYF.

The chain joins TRBV10-1 to TRBJ2-5, with TRBD1 identical over 8 bases. Germline values: CDR1 WNHNN, CDR2 SYGVQD (reference sequence). The CDR3 length is 15 residues. The V segment lost 6 bases and the J segment 5 bases; nucleotides outside the gene matches: 11. This CDR3 reads CASSENRGIGETQYF. The CDR3 nucleotides read TGCGCCAGCAGCGAAAACAGGGGGATCGGTGAGACCCAGTACTTC.

The chain recombines TRBV19 with TRBJ1-5, with D hard to call. Germline values: CDR1 LNHDA, CDR2 SQIVND (reference sequence). The CDR3 runs 15 residues. V was shortened by 0 bases and J by 0 bases, with 6 bases between the two germline ends. The CDR3, as DNA: TGTGCCAGTAGTATAGATCGGTATAGCAATCAGCCCCAGCATTTT. Protein sequence: CASSIDRYSNQPQHF.

The chain has TRBV5-1 and TRBJ2-3; D is ambiguous. The V gene's germline CDR1 is SGHRS and CDR2 YFSETQ. Deletions cut 1 base from V and 6 bases from J, with 6 bases between. The CDR3 is made up of 12 amino acids. Written as DNA, the CDR3 is TGCGCCAGCAGCTTGCAAGGTGATACGCAGTATTTT. It specifies CASSLQGDTQYF.